This T cell receptor beta chain was captured by sequencing in a study of blood T cell repertoires in COVID-19. On the study more broadly: The study drew acute and convalescent COVID-19 samples from the United States, Italy and Spain. The analysed material was cDNA or gDNA that came from T cells, B-cell-depleted T cells, or PBMCs.

Losses at the gene ends were 8 bases for V and 8 bases for J; bases not matched to a gene: 17. The germline CDR1 and CDR2 sequences are LNHDA and SQIVND (reference sequence). CDR3 length equals 16 residues. All enrollees were roughly 18 to 90 years old and from approximately 25 US areas. Clinical history as reported by participants underpinned cohort assignment. Repertoires were generated with immunoSEQ multiplex PCR, while TCRdb's copy carries only in-frame clones and drops some. The sample lists about 300,000 clones; around 90% were seen once. The sample taken for sequencing was PBMCs or T cells enriched from blood (not recorded which). The chain recombines TRBV19 with TRBJ2-1, with 8 bases identical to TRBD2. The clonotype was recovered from a man aged 60-69 years who had recovered from COVID-19. The CDR3 DNA sequence: TGTGCCAGTCAATTAGGTTTAGCGGGAAGTGTTGATGAGCAGTTCTTC. Protein product: CASQLGLAGSVDEQFF.